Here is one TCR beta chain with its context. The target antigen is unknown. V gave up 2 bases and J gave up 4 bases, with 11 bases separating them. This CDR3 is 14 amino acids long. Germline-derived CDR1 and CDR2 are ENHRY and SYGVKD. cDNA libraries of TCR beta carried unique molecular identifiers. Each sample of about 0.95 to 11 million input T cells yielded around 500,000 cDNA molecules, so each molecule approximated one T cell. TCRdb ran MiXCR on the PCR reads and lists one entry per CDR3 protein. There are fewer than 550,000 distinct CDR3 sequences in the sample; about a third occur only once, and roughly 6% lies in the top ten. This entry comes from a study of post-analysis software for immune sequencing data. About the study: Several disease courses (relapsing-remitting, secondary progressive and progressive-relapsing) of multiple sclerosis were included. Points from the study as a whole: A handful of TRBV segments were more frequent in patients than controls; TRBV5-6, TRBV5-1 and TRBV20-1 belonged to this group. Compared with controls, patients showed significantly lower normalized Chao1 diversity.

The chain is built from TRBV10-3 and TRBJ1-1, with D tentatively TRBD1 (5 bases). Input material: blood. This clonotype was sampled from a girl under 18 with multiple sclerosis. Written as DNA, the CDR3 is TGTGCCATCAGTGAGGAGGTGGGACTCACTGAAGCTTTCTTT. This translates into CAISEEVGLTEAFF.